The TCR beta chain described here comes from a study of blood T cell repertoires in COVID-19. Study in general: Samples of COVID-19 (acute and convalescent) were obtained from the United States, Italy and Spain.

The CDR3 length is 15 residues. Germline assignment: CDR1 MDHEN and CDR2 SYDVKM. V dropped 5 bases and J dropped 0; count of bases not matched to a gene: 4. Method: immunoSEQ multiplex PCR; TCRdb's copy keeps in-frame clones and lacks some. The repertoire includes about 110,000 clones, roughly 71% of them detected once, and 5% to 6.5% sits in the top ten. Sequenced sample: peripheral blood. The rearrangement joins TRBV28 to TRBJ1-3, with 7 bases that match TRBD1. The clonotype originates from a man older than 75 with acute or convalescent COVID-19. The CDR3 DNA sequence: TGTGCCAGCAGTCGGGGACAGTACTCTGGAAACACCATATATTTT. It codes for CASSRGQYSGNTIYF.